The T cell receptor beta chain described here comes from a study of blood T cell repertoires in COVID-19. Study background: COVID-19 samples collected from the United States, Italy and Spain covered acute and convalescent phases.

Ages ranged from about 18 to 89 years, with residence in about two dozen US areas. Profiling relied on immunoSEQ multiplex PCR, and the TCRdb table lists in-frame clones only, not all of them. The sample includes approximately 300,000 clones, 80% to 95% of them seen just once. V was cut by 4 bases and J by 5 bases, with 20 bases left in between. In germline, CDR1 is ENHRY, CDR2 SYGVKD. The CDR3 has 16 residues. The rearrangement links TRBV10-3 to TRBJ1-2; no reliable D call. This sequence originates from a woman under 40 who had recovered from COVID-19. The sample consisted of PBMCs or T cells enriched from blood (not recorded which). In nucleotides, the CDR3 is TGTGCCATCAGTGTCTCCTTGGGGAAAGGAGGATATGGCTACACCTTC. Translation gives CAISVSLGKGGYGYTF.